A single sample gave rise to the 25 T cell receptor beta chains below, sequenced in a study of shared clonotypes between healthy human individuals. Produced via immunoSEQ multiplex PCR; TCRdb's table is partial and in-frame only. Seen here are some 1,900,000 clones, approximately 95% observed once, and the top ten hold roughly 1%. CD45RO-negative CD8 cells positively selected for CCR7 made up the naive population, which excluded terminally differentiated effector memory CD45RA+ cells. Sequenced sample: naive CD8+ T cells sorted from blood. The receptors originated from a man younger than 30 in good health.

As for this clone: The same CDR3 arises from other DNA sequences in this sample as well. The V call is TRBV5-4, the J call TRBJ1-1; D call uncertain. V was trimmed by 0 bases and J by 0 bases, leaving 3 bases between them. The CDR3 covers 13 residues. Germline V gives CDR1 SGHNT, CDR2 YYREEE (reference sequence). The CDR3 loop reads CASSLGVNTEAFF. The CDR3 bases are TGTGCCAGCAGCTTGGGCGTGAACACTGAAGCTTTCTTT.

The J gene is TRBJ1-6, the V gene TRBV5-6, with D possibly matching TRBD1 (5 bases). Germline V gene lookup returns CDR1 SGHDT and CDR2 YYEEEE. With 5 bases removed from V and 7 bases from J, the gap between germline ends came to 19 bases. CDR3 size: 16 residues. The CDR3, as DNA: TGTGCCAGCAGTCAGGGTCGCTTATTCCGAAATTCACCCCTCCACTTT. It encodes CASSQGRLFRNSPLHF.

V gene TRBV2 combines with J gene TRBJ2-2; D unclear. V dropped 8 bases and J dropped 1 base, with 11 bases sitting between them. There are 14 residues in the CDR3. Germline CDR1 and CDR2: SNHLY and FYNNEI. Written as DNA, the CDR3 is TGTGCCAGCGCCCTTGAGAGGAACACCGGGGAGCTGTTTTTT. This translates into CASALERNTGELFF.

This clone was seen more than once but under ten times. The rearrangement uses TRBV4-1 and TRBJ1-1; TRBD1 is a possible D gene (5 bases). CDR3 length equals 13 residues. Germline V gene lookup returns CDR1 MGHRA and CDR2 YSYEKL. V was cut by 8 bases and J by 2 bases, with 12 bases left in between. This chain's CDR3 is CASAKGPNTEAFF. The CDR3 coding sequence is TGCGCCAGCGCCAAGGGGCCAAACACTGAAGCTTTCTTT.

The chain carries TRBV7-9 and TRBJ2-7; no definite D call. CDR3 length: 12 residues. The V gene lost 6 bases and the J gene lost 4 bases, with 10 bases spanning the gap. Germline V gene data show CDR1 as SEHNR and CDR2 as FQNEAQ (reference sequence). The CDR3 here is CASSRNGYEQYF. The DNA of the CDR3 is TGTGCCAGCAGTCGTAACGGGTACGAGCAGTACTTC. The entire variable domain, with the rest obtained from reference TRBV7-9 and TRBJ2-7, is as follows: DTGVSQNPRHKITKRGQNVTFRCDPISEHNRLYWYRQTLGQGPEFLTYFQNEAQLEKSRLLSDRFSAERPKGSFSTLEIQRTEQGDSAMYLCASSRNGYEQYFGPGTRLTVT.

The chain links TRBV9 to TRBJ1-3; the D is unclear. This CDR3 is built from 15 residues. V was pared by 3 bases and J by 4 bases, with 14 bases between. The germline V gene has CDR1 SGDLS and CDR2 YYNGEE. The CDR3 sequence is CASSEVAVSGNTIYF. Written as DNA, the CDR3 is TGTGCCAGCAGCGAAGTAGCAGTATCAGGAAACACCATATATTTT.

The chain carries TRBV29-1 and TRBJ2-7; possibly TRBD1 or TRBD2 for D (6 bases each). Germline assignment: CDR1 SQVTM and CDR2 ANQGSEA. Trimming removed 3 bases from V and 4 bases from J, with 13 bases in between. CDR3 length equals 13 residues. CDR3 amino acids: CSVDGGAGYEQYF. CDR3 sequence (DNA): TGCAGCGTTGACGGGGGCGCTGGGTACGAGCAGTACTTC.

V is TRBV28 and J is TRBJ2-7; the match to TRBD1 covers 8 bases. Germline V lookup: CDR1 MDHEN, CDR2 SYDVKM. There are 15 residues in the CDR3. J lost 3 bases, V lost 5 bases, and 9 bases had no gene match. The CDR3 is CASSPGQGWDYEQYF. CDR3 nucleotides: TGTGCCAGCAGTCCCGGACAGGGCTGGGACTACGAGCAGTACTTC.

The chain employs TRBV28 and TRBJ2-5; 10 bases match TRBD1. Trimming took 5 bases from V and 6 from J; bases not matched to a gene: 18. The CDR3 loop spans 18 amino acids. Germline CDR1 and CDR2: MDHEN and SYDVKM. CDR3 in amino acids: CASSRTGTGATREKTQYF. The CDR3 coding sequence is TGTGCCAGCAGTCGAACCGGGACAGGGGCCACTCGGGAAAAGACCCAGTACTTC.

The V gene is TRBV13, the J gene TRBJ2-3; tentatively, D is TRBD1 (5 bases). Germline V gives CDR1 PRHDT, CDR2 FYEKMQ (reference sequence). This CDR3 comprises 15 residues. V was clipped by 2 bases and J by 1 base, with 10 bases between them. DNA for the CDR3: TGTGCCAGCAGCTTAAGACAGCCTCGCACAGATACGCAGTATTTT. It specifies CASSLRQPRTDTQYF. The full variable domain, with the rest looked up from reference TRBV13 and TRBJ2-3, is AAGVIQSPRHLIKEKRETATLKCYPIPRHDTVYWYQQGPGQDPQFLISFYEKMQSDKGSIPDRFSAQQFSDYHSELNMSSLELGDSALYFCASSLRQPRTDTQYFGPGTRLTVL.

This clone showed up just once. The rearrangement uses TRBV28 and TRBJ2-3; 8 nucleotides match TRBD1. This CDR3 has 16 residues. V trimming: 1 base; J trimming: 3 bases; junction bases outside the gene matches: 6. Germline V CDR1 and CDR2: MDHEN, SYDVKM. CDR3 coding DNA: TGTGCCAGCAGTTTATATCAGGGGGCTGAAACAGATACGCAGTATTTT. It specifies CASSLYQGAETDTQYF.

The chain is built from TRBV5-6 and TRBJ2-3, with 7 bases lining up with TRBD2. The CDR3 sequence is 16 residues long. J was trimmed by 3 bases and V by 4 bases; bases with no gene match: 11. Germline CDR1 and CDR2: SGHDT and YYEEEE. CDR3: CASSPSRASGTDTQYF. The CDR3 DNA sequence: TGTGCCAGCAGCCCCTCGAGGGCTAGCGGTACAGATACGCAGTATTTT.

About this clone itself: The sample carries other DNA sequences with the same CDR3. As DNA, the CDR3 is TGTGCCAGCAGTCCCATCGGCAGCAACTATGGCTACACCTTC. Amino acid sequence: CASSPIGSNYGYTF. The genes are TRBV27 and TRBJ1-2; the D is unclear. The V end lost 5 bases, the J end lost 2 bases, and 12 bases lay between the germline ends. Germline V gene lookup returns CDR1 MNHEY and CDR2 SMNVEV (reference sequence). This CDR3 comprises 14 residues.

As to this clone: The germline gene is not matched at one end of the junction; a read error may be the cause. The DNA for the CDR3 is TGTGCCAGCAGTCCCGGGACTAGCGGGATGTTGGACTTC. Translating it yields CASSPGTSGMLDF. V and J are TRBV27 and TRBJ2-5; 13 bases agree with TRBD2. This CDR3 is built from 13 residues. CDR1 and CDR2 (germline): MNHEY, SMNVEV (reference sequence).

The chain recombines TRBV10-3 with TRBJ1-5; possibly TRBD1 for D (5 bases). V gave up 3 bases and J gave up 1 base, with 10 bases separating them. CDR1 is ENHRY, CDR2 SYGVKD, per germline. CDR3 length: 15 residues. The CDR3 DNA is TGTGCCATCAGTGAAGTGGGGGACAGCAATCAGCCCCAGCATTTT. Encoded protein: CAISEVGDSNQPQHF.

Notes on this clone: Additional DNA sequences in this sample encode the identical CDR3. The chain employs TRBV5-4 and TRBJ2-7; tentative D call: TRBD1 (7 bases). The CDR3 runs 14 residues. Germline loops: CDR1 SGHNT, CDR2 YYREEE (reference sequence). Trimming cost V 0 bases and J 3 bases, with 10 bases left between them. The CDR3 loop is CASSLEQGGYEQYF. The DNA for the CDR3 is TGTGCCAGCAGCTTGGAGCAGGGGGGCTACGAGCAGTACTTC.

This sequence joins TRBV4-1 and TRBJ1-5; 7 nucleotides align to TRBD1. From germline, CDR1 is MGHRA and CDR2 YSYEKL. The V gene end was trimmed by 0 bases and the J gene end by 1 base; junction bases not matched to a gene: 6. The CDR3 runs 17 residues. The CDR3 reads CASSQDFGTVSNQPQHF. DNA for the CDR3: TGCGCCAGCAGCCAAGATTTCGGGACAGTAAGCAATCAGCCCCAGCATTTT.

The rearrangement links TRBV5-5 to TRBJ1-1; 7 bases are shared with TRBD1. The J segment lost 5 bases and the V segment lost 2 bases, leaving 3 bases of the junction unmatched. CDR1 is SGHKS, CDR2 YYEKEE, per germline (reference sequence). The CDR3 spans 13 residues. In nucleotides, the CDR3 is TGTGCCAGCAGCTTCAGACAGGGAACTGAAGCTTTCTTT. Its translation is CASSFRQGTEAFF.

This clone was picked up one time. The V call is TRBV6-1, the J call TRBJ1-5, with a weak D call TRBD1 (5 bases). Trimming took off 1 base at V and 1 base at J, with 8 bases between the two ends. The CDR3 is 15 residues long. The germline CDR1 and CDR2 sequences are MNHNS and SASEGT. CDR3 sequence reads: CASSEEGRSNQPQHF. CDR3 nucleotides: TGTGCCAGCAGTGAAGAGGGGCGAAGCAATCAGCCCCAGCATTTT.

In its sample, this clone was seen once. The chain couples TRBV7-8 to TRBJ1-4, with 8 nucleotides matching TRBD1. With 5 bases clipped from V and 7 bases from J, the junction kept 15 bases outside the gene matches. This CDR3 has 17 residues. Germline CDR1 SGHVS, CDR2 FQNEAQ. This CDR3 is CASSLTQGGISPEKLFF. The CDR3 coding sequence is TGTGCCAGCAGCCTGACACAGGGGGGGATTAGTCCTGAAAAACTGTTTTTT.

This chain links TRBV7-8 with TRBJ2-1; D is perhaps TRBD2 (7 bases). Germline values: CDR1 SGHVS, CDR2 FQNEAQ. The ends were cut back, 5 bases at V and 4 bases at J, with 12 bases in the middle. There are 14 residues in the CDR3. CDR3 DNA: TGTGCCAGCAGCGGAGGGGGAGGGTACAATGAGCAGTTCTTC. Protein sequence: CASSGGGGYNEQFF.

CDR3 loop: CASSADGVGDTQYF. DNA of the CDR3: TGTGCCAGCAGCGCTGACGGCGTGGGAGATACGCAGTATTTT. This chain uses TRBV9 with TRBJ2-3; D call uncertain. The CDR3 extends over 14 amino acids. Germline V CDR1 and CDR2: SGDLS, YYNGEE. V shed 3 bases and J shed 5 bases, with 13 bases lying between them.

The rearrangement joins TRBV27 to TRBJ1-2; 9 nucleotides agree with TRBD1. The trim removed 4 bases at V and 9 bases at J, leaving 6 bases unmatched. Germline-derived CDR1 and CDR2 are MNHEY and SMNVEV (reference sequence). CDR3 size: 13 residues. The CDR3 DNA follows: TGTGCCAGCAGTTACTACGGACAGGGGAGCTACACCTTC. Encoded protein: CASSYYGQGSYTF.

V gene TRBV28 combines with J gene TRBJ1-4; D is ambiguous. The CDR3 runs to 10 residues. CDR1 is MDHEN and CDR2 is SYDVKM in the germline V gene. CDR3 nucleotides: TGTAGTGCAACTAATGAAAAACTGTTTTTT. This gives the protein CSATNEKLFF.

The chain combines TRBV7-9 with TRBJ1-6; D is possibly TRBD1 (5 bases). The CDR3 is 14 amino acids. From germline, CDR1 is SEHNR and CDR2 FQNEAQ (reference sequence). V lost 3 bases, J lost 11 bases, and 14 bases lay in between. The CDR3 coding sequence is TGTGCCAGCAGCTTTGACCAGGGTTTGACACCCCTCCACTTT. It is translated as CASSFDQGLTPLHF.